The 27 T cell receptor beta chains below were found in one sample sequenced in a study of shared T cell receptors in the human thymus. Repertoires were generated with immunoSEQ multiplex PCR, while TCRdb's copy carries only in-frame clones and drops some. The sample has about 380,000 clones; more than 85% are singletons. The source material was thymocytes. The receptors stem from a human donor.

The CDR3 reads CASSPLLSLAGTYEQYF. CDR3 nucleotide sequence: TGTGCCAGCAGCCCCCTCTTGTCGCTAGCGGGGACCTACGAGCAGTACTTC. This chain connects TRBV7-2 to TRBJ2-7; 9 bases are shared with TRBD2. CDR1 is SGHTA and CDR2 is FQGNSA in the germline V gene. Trimming took 5 bases from V and 2 from J; bases not matched to a gene: 13. The CDR3 has 17 residues.

V and J are TRBV5-1 and TRBJ1-4; the D gene is possibly TRBD1 (5 bases). V lost 4 bases and J lost 8, with 18 bases in between. Germline loops: CDR1 SGHRS, CDR2 YFSETQ. The CDR3 extends over 15 amino acids. CDR3 DNA sequence: TGCGCCAGCAGCCCTCTTAGGGGCGGCGGGGAAAAACTGTTTTTT. This sequence encodes CASSPLRGGGEKLFF.

In this sample, this clone turned up once. The V gene is TRBV5-1, the J gene TRBJ2-2, with 10 bases aligning to TRBD1. The germline CDR1 and CDR2 sequences are SGHRS and YFSETQ. CDR3 length equals 17 residues. The ends lost 4 bases at V and 2 bases at J; junction bases unmatched: 8. The chain's CDR3 is CASSKNGQGDNTGELFF. CDR3 nucleotide sequence: TGCGCCAGCAGCAAAAACGGACAGGGGGATAACACCGGGGAGCTGTTTTTT. Filled out from reference TRBV5-1 and TRBJ2-2, the complete variable domain reads KAGVTQTPRYLIKTRGQQVTLSCSPISGHRSVSWYQQTPGQGLQFLFEYFSETQRNKGNFPGRFSGRQFSNSRSEMNVSTLELGDSALYLCASSKNGQGDNTGELFFGEGSRLTVL.

The chain recombines TRBV6-5 with TRBJ2-1, with 10 bases aligning to TRBD2. The CDR3 is 12 residues long. J lost 8 bases, V lost 7 bases, and 2 bases had no gene match. Germline CDR1 reads MNHEY; CDR2 reads SVGAGI. As DNA, the CDR3 is TGTGCCAGCAAGCTAGCGGGAGATGAGCAGTTCTTC. Amino acid sequence: CASKLAGDEQFF.

The table lists this clone with a few counts. The V gene is TRBV1, the J gene TRBJ2-1; the D call in the table, TRBD2, was not verified against the DNA. TRBV1 is flagged as a pseudogene. The CDR3 extends over 14 amino acids. This CDR3 reads CTSFGLAVYNEQFF. Here the CDR3 DNA reads TGCACCAGTTTTGGGCTAGCGGTTTACAATGAGCAGTTCTTC.

The chain recombines TRBV19 with TRBJ2-5; 8 bases fit TRBD1. The germline CDR1 and CDR2 sequences are LNHDA and SQIVND (reference sequence). J lost 0 bases, V lost 6 bases, and 6 bases had no gene match. This CDR3 has 15 residues. The chain's CDR3 is CASRSDRDNQETQYF. CDR3 nucleotide sequence: TGTGCCAGTAGATCGGACAGGGACAACCAAGAGACCCAGTACTTC.

The sample holds one count of this clone. The chain carries TRBV16 and TRBJ1-4; 7 bases are a match to TRBD1. Germline-derived CDR1 and CDR2 are KGHSY and FQNENV. V lost 2 bases and J lost 0; bases outside the gene matches: 6. The length of the CDR3 is 17 residues. CDR3 DNA: TGTGCCAGCAGCCAACAGGGGGATCGAACAACTAATGAAAAACTGTTTTTT. Its protein is CASSQQGDRTTNEKLFF.

V usage is TRBV27 and J usage is TRBJ1-4; no clear D gene. Germline loops: CDR1 MNHEY, CDR2 SMNVEV (reference sequence). The CDR3 is 15 residues long. Trimming cost V 5 bases and J 8 bases, with 18 bases left between them. The CDR3 bases are TGTGCCAGCAGTCCCCTGGGCTGGGGAGTGGAAAAACTGTTTTTT. It encodes CASSPLGWGVEKLFF.

This chain links TRBV27 with TRBJ1-2, with TRBD1 matching over 10 bases. The CDR3 consists of 17 residues. Losses at the gene ends were 5 bases for V and 4 bases for J; bases not matched to a gene: 13. The germline V gene encodes CDR1 MNHEY and CDR2 SMNVEV (reference sequence). The DNA of the CDR3 is TGTGCCAGCAGTGCCCGATCCGGGACAGGGGTAGGCTATGGCTACACCTTC. Translated, it gives CASSARSGTGVGYGYTF.

CDR3 sequence reads: CASSWRTVETQYF. CDR3 DNA: TGTGCCAGCAGCTGGAGGACAGTTGAGACCCAGTACTTC. This chain links TRBV5-6 with TRBJ2-5; D is perhaps TRBD1 (6 bases). Germline V gives CDR1 SGHDT, CDR2 YYEEEE. V lost 3 bases and J 5 bases, leaving 11 bases between the germline ends. The CDR3 contains 13 residues.

The rearrangement uses TRBV28 and TRBJ1-1; D remains unclear. Germline CDR1 reads MDHEN; CDR2 reads SYDVKM. This CDR3 spans 17 amino acids. V gave up 4 bases and J gave up 1 base, with 19 bases separating them. The CDR3 sequence: CASSSPRRQPANTEAFF. CDR3 bases: TGTGCCAGCAGTTCCCCGCGGCGGCAGCCGGCGAACACTGAAGCTTTCTTT.

The chain joins TRBV19 to TRBJ1-1, with 8 bases lining up with TRBD1. V gave up 4 bases and J gave up 2 bases; unmatched junction bases: 18. Germline-derived CDR1 and CDR2 are LNHDA and SQIVND (reference sequence). This CDR3 region has 19 residues. The CDR3 DNA sequence: TGTGCCAGTAGTACGATCCTAGAGGACAGGGAAATGGTAAACACTGAAGCTTTCTTT. Its protein product is CASSTILEDREMVNTEAFF.

The V and J genes are TRBV4-3 and TRBJ2-7; 8 bases align to TRBD1. With 2 bases clipped from V and 5 bases from J, the junction kept 5 bases outside the gene matches. The CDR3 loop spans 14 amino acids. The germline gives CDR1 LGHNA, CDR2 YSLEER. The CDR3: CASSQRGTGDEQYF. The CDR3 nucleotides read TGCGCCAGCAGCCAACGTGGGACAGGCGACGAGCAGTACTTC.

This chain uses TRBV6-4 with TRBJ2-5; TRBD1 matches at 9 bases. Germline assignment: CDR1 MRHNA and CDR2 SNTAGT. The CDR3 spans 17 residues. V lost 5 bases to trimming and J lost 3 bases; unmatched junction nucleotides: 13. The CDR3 is CASSLQGAQGLEETQYF. In DNA form, the CDR3 reads TGTGCCAGCAGTCTACAGGGGGCGCAGGGGCTTGAAGAGACCCAGTACTTC.

This sequence joins TRBV11-3 and TRBJ2-1, with D uncertain. V shed 3 bases and J shed 5 bases, with 8 bases lying between them. The length of the CDR3 is 13 residues. The germline V gene encodes CDR1 SGHNT and CDR2 YENEEA. CDR3 bases: TGTGCCAGCAGCTTCCGGTCTCACAATGAGCAGTTCTTC. Its translation: CASSFRSHNEQFF.

The chain recombines TRBV28 with TRBJ1-5, with a weak D call TRBD1 (5 bases). Trimming removed 6 bases at V and 3 bases at J, with 15 bases between. The CDR3 sequence is 15 residues long. The germline V gene has CDR1 MDHEN and CDR2 SYDVKM. CDR3 amino acids: CASSLPGWANQPQHF. CDR3 in DNA: TGTGCCAGCAGCCTACCAGGGTGGGCCAATCAGCCCCAGCATTTT.

Here the CDR3 reads CASSFTGTGATGELFF. CDR3 nucleotides: TGTGCCAGCAGCTTTACCGGGACAGGGGCCACCGGGGAGCTGTTTTTT. The V call is TRBV5-5, the J call TRBJ2-2; TRBD1 matches at 10 bases. Trimming cost V 2 bases and J 4 bases; bases outside gene matches: 5. CDR3 length equals 16 residues. CDR1 is SGHKS, CDR2 YYEKEE, per germline (reference sequence). The variable domain in full, with the rest retrieved from reference TRBV5-5 and TRBJ2-2, is DAGVTQSPTHLIKTRGQQVTLRCSPISGHKSVSWYQQVLGQGPQFIFQYYEKEERGRGNFPDRFSARQFPNYSSELNVNALLLGDSALYLCASSFTGTGATGELFFGEGSRLTVL.

This chain links TRBV7-9 with TRBJ1-1; a possible D gene is TRBD1 (6 bases). The CDR3 loop spans 15 amino acids. CDR1 SEHNR and CDR2 FQNEAQ come from the germline V gene (reference sequence). V was cut by 0 bases and J by 3 bases, with 11 bases left in between. The CDR3 protein is CASSLAKGGHTEAFF. CDR3 bases: TGTGCCAGCAGCTTAGCGAAAGGGGGGCACACTGAAGCTTTCTTT.

J is TRBJ2-1 and V is TRBV6-5; TRBD2 agrees at 7 bases. The CDR3 loop spans 16 amino acids. CDR1 is MNHEY, CDR2 SVGAGI, per germline. Losses at the gene ends were 0 bases for V and 2 bases for J; bases not matched to a gene: 4. In DNA, the CDR3 is TGTGCCAGCAGTTACTCGGGGACTAATCCCTACAATGAGCAGTTCTTC. It codes for CASSYSGTNPYNEQFF.

This clone has a single count. The V call is TRBV29-1, the J call TRBJ2-7; 7 bases are shared with TRBD1. Germline V gene sequence: CDR1 SQVTM, CDR2 ANQGSEA. The CDR3 sequence is 15 residues long. J lost 3 bases, V lost 0 bases, and 8 bases had no gene match. CDR3 bases: TGCAGCGTTGAAGAGCCCGGGACAGACAGCTACGAGCAGTACTTC. Translated, it gives CSVEEPGTDSYEQYF.

The chain has TRBV29-1 and TRBJ1-2, with D maybe TRBD1 (5 bases). Looked up from germline, CDR1 is SQVTM and CDR2 is ANQGSEA. The V end was cut by 1 base, the J end by 8 bases, with 14 bases between. There are 13 residues in the CDR3. This CDR3 reads CSVEVRREGGYTF. In DNA, the CDR3 is TGCAGCGTTGAAGTACGCAGGGAAGGGGGCTACACCTTC.

This chain links TRBV14 with TRBJ2-1; possibly TRBD2 for D (5 bases). The ends were cut back, 1 base at V and 8 bases at J, with 6 bases in the middle. CDR1 is SGHDN, CDR2 FVKESK, per germline. The CDR3 is made up of 12 amino acids. CDR3 sequence reads: CASSQAGYEQFF. In DNA form, the CDR3 reads TGTGCCAGCAGCCAAGCGGGGTATGAGCAGTTCTTC.

The rearrangement joins TRBV19 to TRBJ2-7; 12 positions agree with TRBD2. The V gene's germline CDR1 is LNHDA and CDR2 SQIVND (reference sequence). This CDR3 contains 16 residues. The V segment lost 5 bases and the J segment 6 bases; nucleotides outside the gene matches: 11. The CDR3 DNA is TGTGCCAGTAGTCCCCGACGGACTAGCGGGACCGGCGAGCAGTACTTC. As protein: CASSPRRTSGTGEQYF.

The chain employs TRBV27 and TRBJ1-2, with 10 bases identical to TRBD1. Germline V gene data show CDR1 as MNHEY and CDR2 as SMNVEV (reference sequence). V dropped 6 bases and J dropped 11; count of bases not matched to a gene: 9. This CDR3 is 13 amino acids long. The CDR3 region is CASRHRDRGMYTF. The CDR3 DNA is TGTGCCAGCAGACACCGGGACAGGGGAATGTACACCTTC.

The rearrangement joins TRBV4-1 to TRBJ2-7, with 12 bases fitting TRBD2. Germline CDR1 and CDR2: MGHRA and YSYEKL. The length of the CDR3 is 14 residues. The trim removed 2 bases at V and 5 bases at J, leaving 1 base unmatched. The DNA of the CDR3 is TGCGCCAGCAGCCAACGACTAGCGGGAGACGAGCAGTACTTC. Encoded protein: CASSQRLAGDEQYF.

The rearrangement joins TRBV4-2 to TRBJ2-2; 12 bases align to TRBD2. The germline gives CDR1 LGHNA, CDR2 YNFKEQ. CDR3 length: 17 residues. Trimming cost V 4 bases and J 6 bases; bases outside gene matches: 9. The DNA of the CDR3 is TGTGCCAGCAGCCCAAAGACTAGCGGGAGAGAAGCCGGGGAGCTGTTTTTT. This codes for CASSPKTSGREAGELFF.

The V call is TRBV14, the J call TRBJ2-7, with TRBD2 matching over 7 bases. Trimming cost V 1 base and J 0 bases; bases outside gene matches: 6. Looked up from germline, CDR1 is SGHDN and CDR2 is FVKESK. The CDR3 totals 16 residues. The CDR3 region has the DNA TGTGCCAGCAGCCAAGCGCCGCGGGAGAGCTCCTACGAGCAGTACTTC. Translated: CASSQAPRESSYEQYF.